This record covers a single T cell receptor (beta chain). Its antigen is undetermined. These data come from a study of T cell repertoires in cytomegalovirus infection. Overall study context: Public TCR beta signatures provided an indication of both CMV infection and a matching HLA type.

The CDR3 is 14 residues long. V shed 5 bases and J 4 bases; nucleotides not matched to a gene: 4. Germline CDR1 and CDR2: SGHKS and YYEKEE (reference sequence). Broader study findings: Dominating the ex vivo response were TCR beta clonotypes that were CMV-specific and HLA-C-restricted.

TCRdb re-analysed the reads in MiXCR, keeping a single row per CDR3 protein. The sample gives over 150,000 distinct CDR3 sequences, about 15% of which show up once; less than 25% is in the top ten. The specimen sequenced was CD8+ T cells from PBMCs. This sequence was found in a human donor in good health (CMV status not recorded). Some clones in this sample may be carry-over from other donors' samples. This chain links TRBV5-5 with TRBJ2-2; 8 bases are shared with TRBD1. CDR3 coding DNA: TGTGCCAGCAGGGGAGACAGGGGCACCGGGGAGCTGTTTTTT. Translating gives CASRGDRGTGELFF. The whole variable domain, filled in from reference TRBV5-5 and TRBJ2-2, reads DAGVTQSPTHLIKTRGQQVTLRCSPISGHKSVSWYQQVLGQGPQFIFQYYEKEERGRGNFPDRFSARQFPNYSSELNVNALLLGDSALYLCASRGDRGTGELFFGEGSRLTVL.